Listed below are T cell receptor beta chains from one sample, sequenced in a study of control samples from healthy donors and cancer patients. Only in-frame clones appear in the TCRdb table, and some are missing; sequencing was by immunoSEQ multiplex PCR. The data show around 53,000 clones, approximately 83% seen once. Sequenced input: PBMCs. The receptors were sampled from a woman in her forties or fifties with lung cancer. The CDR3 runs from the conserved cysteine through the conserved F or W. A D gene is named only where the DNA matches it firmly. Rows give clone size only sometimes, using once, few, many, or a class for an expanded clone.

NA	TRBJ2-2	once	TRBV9	CASRRGNTGELFF	TGTGCCAGCAGGCGAGGGAACACCGGGGAGCTGTTTTTT
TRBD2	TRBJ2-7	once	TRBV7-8	CASSRRQGRTSGGPFPYEQYF	TGTGCCAGCAGCCGAAGGCAGGGCCGGACTAGCGGGGGTCCGTTTCCCTACGAGCAGTACTTC
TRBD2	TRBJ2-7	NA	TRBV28	CASSGSGASEQYF	TGTGCCAGCAGTGGTAGCGGGGCCAGTGAGCAGTACTTC
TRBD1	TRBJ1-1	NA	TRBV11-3	CASSMGQAPNTEAFF	TGTGCCAGCAGCATGGGACAGGCACCGAACACTGAAGCTTTCTTT
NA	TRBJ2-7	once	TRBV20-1	CSASRGAGYEQYF	TGCAGTGCTAGTCGAGGGGCGGGCTACGAGCAGTACTTC
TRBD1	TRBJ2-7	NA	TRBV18	CASSLRTGAGYEQYF	TGTGCCAGCTCATTGAGGACAGGGGCGGGATACGAGCAGTACTTC
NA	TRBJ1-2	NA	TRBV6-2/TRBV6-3	CASSWTDYGYTF	TGTGCCAGCAGTTGGACAGACTATGGCTACACCTTC
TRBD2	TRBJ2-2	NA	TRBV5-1	CASSAGDRVYSTGELFF	TGCGCCAGCAGCGCGGGGGACCGGGTTTATAGCACCGGGGAGCTGTTTTTT
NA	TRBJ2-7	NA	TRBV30	CAWSVARKTYEQYF	TGTGCCTGGAGTGTCGCCAGGAAAACCTACGAGCAGTACTTC
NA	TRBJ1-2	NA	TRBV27	CASSLIGEGGRYGYTF	TGTGCCAGCAGTCTAATAGGAGAGGGGGGGAGGTATGGCTACACCTTC
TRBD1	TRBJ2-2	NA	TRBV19	CASSKTGRYPQNTGELFF	TGTGCCAGTAGCAAGACAGGGCGTTATCCCCAGAACACCGGGGAGCTGTTTTTT
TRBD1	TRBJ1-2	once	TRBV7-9	CASSRDRGEEGYTF	TGTGCCAGCAGCCGGGACAGGGGGGAGGAGGGCTACACCTTC
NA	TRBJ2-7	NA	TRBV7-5	CARSSPGQEYEQYF	TGTGCCAGAAGCTCCCCAGGACAGGAATACGAGCAGTACTTC
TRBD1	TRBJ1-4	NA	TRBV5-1	CASSLQGGEKLFF	TGCGCCAGCAGCTTGCAGGGGGGCGAAAAACTGTTTTTT
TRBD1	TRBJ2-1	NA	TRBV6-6	CASSYLNTGGGEQFF	TGTGCCAGCAGTTACCTAAATACAGGGGGCGGTGAGCAGTTCTTC
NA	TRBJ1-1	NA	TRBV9	CASNGGGGTEAFF	TGTGCCAGCAACGGGGGGGGCGGCACTGAAGCTTTCTTT
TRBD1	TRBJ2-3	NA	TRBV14	CASSLSGTGSFYFTDTQYF	TGTGCCAGCAGCCTATCCGGGACAGGGTCCTTCTATTTCACAGATACGCAGTATTTT
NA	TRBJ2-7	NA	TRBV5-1	CASRSLRQEDEQYF	TGCGCCAGTAGAAGCCTTCGCCAGGAGGACGAGCAGTACTTC
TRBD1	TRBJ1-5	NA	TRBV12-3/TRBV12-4	CASSSTGRQPQHF	TGTGCCAGCAGTTCGACAGGGAGGCAGCCCCAGCATTTT
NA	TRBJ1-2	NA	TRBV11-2	CASSLNPGVNYGYTF	TGTGCCAGCAGCTTAAATCCAGGCGTCAACTATGGCTACACCTTC
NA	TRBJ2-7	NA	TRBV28	CASSPPSSRSDEQYF	TGTGCCAGCAGTCCCCCCAGCAGCCGTTCCGACGAGCAGTACTTC
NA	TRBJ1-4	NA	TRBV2	CASTSGINEKLFF	TGTGCCAGCACGTCAGGAATTAATGAAAAACTGTTTTTT
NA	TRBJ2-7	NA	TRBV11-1	CASSFDRSSYEQYF	TGTGCCAGCAGCTTTGACCGAAGCTCCTACGAGCAGTACTTC
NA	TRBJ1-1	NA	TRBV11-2	CASSLVEQNTEAFF	TGTGCCAGCAGCTTAGTGGAACAGAACACTGAAGCTTTCTTT
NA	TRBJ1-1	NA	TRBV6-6	CASSFTGIEAFF	TGTGCCAGCAGTTTTACAGGAATTGAAGCTTTCTTT
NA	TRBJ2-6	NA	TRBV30	CAWTAAQRSGANVLTF	TGTGCCTGGACCGCCGCCCAAAGATCTGGGGCCAACGTCCTGACTTTC
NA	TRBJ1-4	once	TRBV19	CASSRGDSPTNEKLFF	TGTGCCAGCAGCAGGGGTGACTCTCCAACTAATGAAAAACTGTTTTTT
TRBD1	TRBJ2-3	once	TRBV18	CASSPLAGGAGDTQYF	TGTGCCAGCTCACCTCTCGCAGGGGGCGCGGGGGATACGCAGTATTTT
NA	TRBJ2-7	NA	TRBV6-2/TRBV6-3	CASSYSIDGPGGTYEQYF	TGTGCCAGCAGTTACTCGATTGATGGGCCAGGCGGCACCTACGAGCAGTACTTC
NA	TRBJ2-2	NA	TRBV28	CASSSSGLRNTGELFF	TGTGCCAGCAGTTCCTCGGGACTCCGGAACACCGGGGAGCTGTTTTTT
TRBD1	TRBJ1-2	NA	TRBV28	CASSLPTGVKGYTF	TGTGCCAGCAGTCTACCGACAGGGGTGAAGGGCTACACCTTC
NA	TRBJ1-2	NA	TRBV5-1	CASSLSNYGYTF	TGCGCCAGCAGCTTATCAAACTATGGCTACACCTTC
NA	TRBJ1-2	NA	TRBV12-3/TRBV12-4	CASSLNFKGYTF	TGTGCCAGCAGTTTAAATTTTAAGGGCTACACCTTC